This TCR beta chain came from a study of T-cell memory formation after mild COVID-19. The study's findings and limits: Contracting CD4+ clones lay largely in CM and EM, with CD8+ ones residing in EMRA. From day 15 to 85, contracting clones were balanced between CD4 and CD8, whereas later expanders leaned toward CD4+.

TCRdb re-called the 5' RACE reads through MiXCR, storing one row per CDR3 protein. Among 150,000 or so distinct CDR3 sequences listed, roughly 15% were seen once. With regard to this clonotype: Its target is not known.

This TCR came from an adult woman who had mild COVID-19 (a few samples of this study predate the infection). Cell type and time point are not known. Sequencing was done on a sample of PBMCs or a T cell subset sorted from them (not recorded which).

CDR3 loop: CASSEVSGGAYEQYF. CDR3 bases: TGTGCCAGCAGTGAAGTTAGCGGGGGGGCGTACGAGCAGTACTTC. The rearrangement uses TRBV2 and TRBJ2-7; 11 positions agree with TRBD2. Germline V gives CDR1 SNHLY, CDR2 FYNNEI. Trimming took 1 base from V and 4 from J; bases not matched to a gene: 3. The CDR3 consists of 15 residues. Variable domain in full (rest from reference TRBV2 and TRBJ2-7): EPEVTQTPSHQVTQMGQEVILRCVPISNHLYFYWYRQILGQKVEFLVSFYNNEISEKSEIFDDQFSVERPDGSNFTLKIRSTKLEDSAMYFCASSEVSGGAYEQYFGPGTRLTVT.